Listed below are T cell receptor beta chains from one sample, sequenced in a study of T cell repertoires in cytomegalovirus infection. These receptors have no known antigen. MiXCR, run by TCRdb on the reads, gives a single entry per CDR3 protein. The repertoire includes roughly 340,000 distinct CDR3 sequences, 29% of them detected once, and around 18% sits in the top ten. Source: cultured PBMCs, taken from culture after CMV antigen stimulation. These receptors originate from a human donor in good health (CMV status not recorded). Some clones in this sample may be carry-over from other donors' samples. CDR3s include the opening cysteine and the closing phenylalanine or tryptophan. A D gene is named only where the DNA matches it firmly. Clone size is stated in some rows and not others, as once, few, many or a class when expanded.

D: TRBD1; J: TRBJ2-1; size: few; V: TRBV5-4; DNA: TGTGCCAGCAGCAACCCCAGGACAGGGGTGTTGGGGAATGAGCAGTTCTTC; CDR3: CASSNPRTGVLGNEQFF
D: TRBD2; J: TRBJ2-1; size: .; V: TRBV23-1; DNA: TGCGCCAGCAGTCCAAGTCCTTTCCTAAGACTAGCGGGAGGTAGATGTGAGCAGTTCTTC; CDR3: CASSPSPFLRLAGGRCEQFF
D: .; J: TRBJ1-4; size: .; V: TRBV12-3/TRBV12-4; DNA: TGTGCCAGCAGCCCAGGGCTCGACAGGAGGAATGAAAAACTGTTTTTT; CDR3: CASSPGLDRRNEKLFF
D: .; J: TRBJ2-2; size: .; V: TRBV19; DNA: TGTGCCAGTTGCACCGGGACCGCGTCCTCGAACACCGGGGAGCTGTTTTTT; CDR3: CASCTGTASSNTGELFF
D: TRBD1; J: TRBJ2-5; size: few; V: TRBV7-9; DNA: TGTGCCAGCAGCTTAACCTCCTCAACAGGGGGACTTATAGATCCTCAAGAGACCCAGTACTTC; CDR3: CASSLTSSTGGLIDPQETQYF
D: .; J: TRBJ2-2; size: .; V: TRBV19; DNA: TGTGCCACCCCGGAACAGACCACGAACACCGGGGAGCTGTTTTTT; CDR3: CATPEQTTNTGELFF
D: TRBD2; J: TRBJ2-3; size: few; V: TRBV5-6; DNA: TGTGCCAGCAGGGGGCTGGGGCGGGGGTTCACAGATACGCAGTATTTT; CDR3: CASRGLGRGFTDTQYF
D: TRBD2; J: TRBJ2-2; size: .; V: TRBV28; DNA: TGTGCCAGCAGTACGGGACTAGAGGTCGGGGAGCTGTTTTTT; CDR3: CASSTGLEVGELFF
D: .; J: TRBJ2-1; size: .; V: TRBV6-8; DNA: TGTGCCAGCACCTCCGGGCCTCCTCATAGGTACAATGAGCAGTTCTTC; CDR3: CASTSGPPHRYNEQFF
D: TRBD1; J: TRBJ1-1; size: few; V: TRBV5-5; DNA: TGTGCCAGCAGCTTGGCCGTTGGGACAGTAGAAGCTTTCTTT; CDR3: CASSLAVGTVEAFF
D: .; J: TRBJ2-1; size: .; V: TRBV7-3; DNA: TGTGCCAGCAGACCCACCAATAGCGACCAAGAGTTCTTC; CDR3: CASRPTNSDQEFF
D: .; J: TRBJ2-2; size: .; V: TRBV7-3; DNA: TGTGCCAGCAGCTTAGAGGGGACCATCGGGGAGCTGTTTTTT; CDR3: CASSLEGTIGELFF
D: .; J: TRBJ1-5; size: many; V: TRBV7-8; DNA: TGTGCCAGCAGCTTAGGGGGGGGACGAGGGGGCAATCAGCCCCAGCATTTT; CDR3: CASSLGGGRGGNQPQHF
D: TRBD1; J: TRBJ1-1; size: .; V: TRBV3-1; DNA: TGTGCCAGCGGAGGGGGCAGGACTGAAGCTTTCTTT; CDR3: CASGGGRTEAFF
D: .; J: TRBJ2-7; size: few; V: TRBV19; DNA: TGTGCCAGTAGTCAACAGGGAATCTTCTCCTACGAGCAGTACTTC; CDR3: CASSQQGIFSYEQYF
D: TRBD1; J: TRBJ2-2; size: once; V: TRBV5-6; DNA: TGTGCCAGCAACACAGGGGGCTTCACCGGGGAGCTGTTTTTT; CDR3: CASNTGGFTGELFF
D: .; J: TRBJ1-5; size: .; V: TRBV28; DNA: TGTGCCAGCAGTTTCGGGCAGCACGTCGGTCAGCCCCAGCATTTT; CDR3: CASSFGQHVGQPQHF
D: .; J: TRBJ1-1; size: .; V: TRBV19; DNA: TGTGCCAGTAGTATCTCAACAGGAATGAACACTGAAGCTTTCTTT; CDR3: CASSISTGMNTEAFF
D: TRBD1; J: TRBJ2-1; size: few; V: TRBV6-1; DNA: TGTGCCAGCAGCCAAGACAGGGATCCCTACAATGAGCAGTTCTTC; CDR3: CASSQDRDPYNEQFF
D: .; J: TRBJ2-3; size: many; V: TRBV7-2; DNA: TGTGCCAGCAGTTGGCTGGCAGATACGCAGTATTTT; CDR3: CASSWLADTQYF
D: .; J: TRBJ2-4; size: few; V: TRBV20-1; DNA: TGCAGTGCTAGAGACCCCCAGGGTTCTCCAAGAGCCAAAAACATTCAGTACTTC; CDR3: CSARDPQGSPRAKNIQYF
D: .; J: TRBJ2-5; size: many; V: TRBV12-3/TRBV12-4; DNA: TGTGCCAGCAGCTTTGAACCCTCAGGGTCCGGGAAAGAGACCCAGTACTTC; CDR3: CASSFEPSGSGKETQYF
D: .; J: TRBJ1-2; size: many; V: TRBV12-3/TRBV12-4; DNA: TGTGCCAGCAGCCCGAGAGATCAGGAAGGCTACACCTTC; CDR3: CASSPRDQEGYTF
D: .; J: TRBJ2-1; size: many; V: TRBV19; DNA: TGTGCCAGTAGTATAGTACGGGAGAAGCCAGGAGAGCAGTTCTTC; CDR3: CASSIVREKPGEQFF
D: .; J: TRBJ1-3; size: .; V: TRBV12-3/TRBV12-4; DNA: TGTGCCAGCAGAGATTTGCAGGGGCGCAGTTCTGGAAACACCATATATTTT; CDR3: CASRDLQGRSSGNTIYF
D: TRBD2; J: TRBJ2-1; size: few; V: TRBV7-4; DNA: TGTGCCAGCAGCCCGACCCGGACTAGCGGTTACAATGAGCAGTTCTTC; CDR3: CASSPTRTSGYNEQFF
D: .; J: TRBJ1-2; size: .; V: TRBV20-1; DNA: TGCAGTGCTAGAGAAGGAGGGGCACCCGTCGCTAGCTACACCTTC; CDR3: CSAREGGAPVASYTF
D: .; J: TRBJ1-4; size: .; V: TRBV19; DNA: TGTGCCAGTAAATTCAGGAGTAATGAAAAACTGTTTTTT; CDR3: CASKFRSNEKLFF
D: TRBD1; J: TRBJ2-1; size: .; V: TRBV5-4; DNA: TGTGCCAGCAGCGTCAACAGGGGGTTCAATGAGCAGTTCTTC; CDR3: CASSVNRGFNEQFF
D: TRBD1; J: TRBJ1-2; size: .; V: TRBV28; DNA: TGTGCCAGCAGTTTCCCTGAGGGGGCCGGTGGCTACACCTTC; CDR3: CASSFPEGAGGYTF
D: .; J: TRBJ1-6; size: .; V: TRBV7-2; DNA: TGTGCCAGCAGCTTAGGGTCCGGGGGCAATTCACCCCTCCACTTT; CDR3: CASSLGSGGNSPLHF
D: .; J: TRBJ1-5; size: many; V: TRBV4-1; DNA: TGCGCCAGCAGCCAAGATACGGGTCGGTGGGGTACCCCTCAGCCCCAGCATTTT; CDR3: CASSQDTGRWGTPQPQHF
D: TRBD2; J: TRBJ2-1; size: .; V: TRBV30; DNA: TGTGCCTGGAGGGGGCTGGCGGGAGTGGCCTACAATGAGCAGTTCTTC; CDR3: CAWRGLAGVAYNEQFF
D: .; J: TRBJ1-6; size: few; V: TRBV11-2; DNA: TGTGCCAGCAGCTCCGCCGGCAGATATAATTCACCCCTCCACTTT; CDR3: CASSSAGRYNSPLHF
D: TRBD2; J: TRBJ2-1; size: .; V: TRBV7-6; DNA: TGTGCCAGCAGCTCCACTAGCGGGAAGAACAATGAGCAGTTCTTC; CDR3: CASSSTSGKNNEQFF
D: .; J: TRBJ1-1; size: many; V: TRBV4-1; DNA: TGCGCCAGCAGCCAAGATCTAGGAGGGCCCAACACTGAAGCTTTCTTT; CDR3: CASSQDLGGPNTEAFF
D: .; J: TRBJ1-5; size: .; V: TRBV6-1; DNA: TGTGCCAGCAGTCCCGGGACTGATGATCAGCCCCAGCATTTT; CDR3: CASSPGTDDQPQHF
D: TRBD1; J: TRBJ1-3; size: .; V: TRBV12-3/TRBV12-4; DNA: TGTGCCAGCACCCCCGAATACGGGCGGGCAGGGGGAATAAGCTCTGGAAACACCATATATTTT; CDR3: CASTPEYGRAGGISSGNTIYF
D: .; J: TRBJ2-7; size: many; V: TRBV6-1; DNA: TGTGCCAGTCAGGTTAGCTCCTACGAGCAGTACTTC; CDR3: CASQVSSYEQYF
D: .; J: TRBJ2-3; size: few; V: TRBV7-9; DNA: TGTGCCAGCAGCTTCCGACCGTTCCGACGTGATACGCAGTATTTT; CDR3: CASSFRPFRRDTQYF
D: .; J: TRBJ1-5; size: many; V: TRBV19; DNA: TGTGCCAGTAGTCCGGGGCTTTTTTATCAGCCCCAGCATTTT; CDR3: CASSPGLFYQPQHF
D: TRBD2; J: TRBJ2-7; size: .; V: TRBV5-3; DNA: TGTGCCAGCAGCGCCGGACTAGCGGGAGGGCGGTACGAGCAGTACTTC; CDR3: CASSAGLAGGRYEQYF
D: TRBD2; J: TRBJ2-2; size: few; V: TRBV7-9; DNA: TGTGCCAGCAGCTTATTTAGCGGGAGAAAGAGCGCCGGGGAGCTGTTTTTT; CDR3: CASSLFSGRKSAGELFF
D: TRBD1; J: TRBJ1-5; size: .; V: TRBV23-1; DNA: TGCGCCAGCCTGATCCACAAACCGGGACAGGCCTTAAATCAGCCCCAGCATTTT; CDR3: CASLIHKPGQALNQPQHF
D: TRBD1; J: TRBJ1-1; size: .; V: TRBV29-1; DNA: TGCAGCGTGGGACAGGGGATCACTGAAGCTTTCTTT; CDR3: CSVGQGITEAFF
D: .; J: TRBJ2-3; size: .; V: TRBV19; DNA: TGTGCCAGTAGTATAGATCCGGACCCTATGGGTACGCAGTATTTT; CDR3: CASSIDPDPMGTQYF
D: .; J: TRBJ1-1; size: .; V: TRBV6-6; DNA: TGTGCCAGCAGAAGACAGATGAACACTGAAGCTTTCTTT; CDR3: CASRRQMNTEAFF
D: .; J: TRBJ2-1; size: few; V: TRBV10-3; DNA: TGTGCCATCAGTGGCCCGGGACGCTACAATGAGCAGTTCTTC; CDR3: CAISGPGRYNEQFF
D: .; J: TRBJ1-1; size: .; V: TRBV29-1; DNA: TGCAGCGTTGAAGAGAGGAGAGCTTTCTTT; CDR3: CSVEERRAFF
D: .; J: TRBJ1-4; size: .; V: TRBV20-1; DNA: TGCAGTGCTAGACGTACCGGGACCATGGATGAAAAACTGTTTTTT; CDR3: CSARRTGTMDEKLFF
D: .; J: TRBJ2-1; size: many; V: TRBV7-2; DNA: TGTGCCAGCAGCCCTTCCGGGATCGGTGAGCAGTTCTTC; CDR3: CASSPSGIGEQFF
D: .; J: TRBJ1-2; size: .; V: TRBV6-2/TRBV6-3; DNA: TGTGCCACTGAGGCCTCCAGGGATGGCTACACCTTC; CDR3: CATEASRDGYTF
D: .; J: TRBJ2-2; size: .; V: TRBV30; DNA: TGTGCCTGGAGATGGACGGTGAACACCGGGGAGCTGTTTTTT; CDR3: CAWRWTVNTGELFF
D: .; J: TRBJ1-4; size: few; V: TRBV20-1; DNA: TGCAGTGCTAGAGATCAGGAAAAACTGTTTTTT; CDR3: CSARDQEKLFF
D: TRBD1; J: TRBJ2-3; size: .; V: TRBV4-1; DNA: TGCGCCAGCAGCCGAGTTGCGGACAGGCGGTCGGATACGCAGTATTTT; CDR3: CASSRVADRRSDTQYF
D: .; J: TRBJ2-1; size: .; V: TRBV20-1; DNA: TGCAGTGCTAGACCCAGCGGTCTAGGGGATGAGCAGTTCTTC; CDR3: CSARPSGLGDEQFF
D: .; J: TRBJ2-1; size: .; V: TRBV7-2; DNA: TGTGCCAGCAGCGGAGTGCTGGCGGGCCTCACCTACAATGAGCAGTTCTTC; CDR3: CASSGVLAGLTYNEQFF
D: .; J: TRBJ1-2; size: few; V: TRBV7-8; DNA: TGTGCCAGCAGCGATGTTGGCTATGGCTACACCTTC; CDR3: CASSDVGYGYTF
D: .; J: TRBJ1-5; size: few; V: TRBV29-1; DNA: TGCAGCGTCAGTTGGGGCGGGCAGCCCCAGCATTTT; CDR3: CSVSWGGQPQHF